The 27 T cell receptor beta chains given below trace back to one sample, sequenced in a study of T cell repertoires in cytomegalovirus infection. TCRdb ran MiXCR on the reads and lists one entry per CDR3 protein. In the table there are about 310,000 distinct CDR3 sequences, roughly 15% of which are singletons. Input material: PBMCs. These receptors came from a human donor in good health (CMV status not recorded). Some clones in this sample may be carry-over from other donors' samples.

This chain links TRBV12-3 or TRBV12-4 with TRBJ2-7; 11 positions agree with TRBD1. Trimming cost V 9 bases and J 7 bases; bases outside gene matches: 14. There are 15 residues in the CDR3. The CDR3 nucleotides read TGTGCCAGTTCCCTCGCGGGACAGGGGGTGAGTGAGCAGTACTTC. Translation: CASSLAGQGVSEQYF.

This clonotype was observed at least ten times. V and J are TRBV7-6 and TRBJ1-6; no clear D gene. The V gene lost 1 base and the J gene lost 4 bases, with 11 bases spanning the gap. The CDR3 totals 16 residues. Germline CDR1 reads SGHVS; CDR2 reads FNYEAQ. CDR3 residues: CASSLGPPSYNSPLHF. DNA of the CDR3: TGTGCCAGCAGCTTAGGCCCTCCCAGTTATAATTCACCCCTCCACTTT.

The chain links TRBV27 to TRBJ1-6; possibly TRBD1 for D (5 bases). In germline, CDR1 is MNHEY, CDR2 SMNVEV (reference sequence). The CDR3 runs 15 residues. V gave up 7 bases and J gave up 6 bases, with 16 bases separating them. The CDR3 here is CASTSLGTGNSPLHF. DNA for the CDR3: TGTGCCAGCACGAGTCTCGGGACGGGTAATTCACCCCTCCACTTT.

Concerning this clonotype itself: This could be a read error, since a much larger clone is one nucleotide away. The chain combines TRBV25-1 with TRBJ2-1; D is perhaps TRBD1 or TRBD2 (5 bases each). The CDR3 runs to 17 residues. V lost 4 bases to trimming and J lost 8 bases, with 24 bases between them. Germline loops: CDR1 MGHDK, CDR2 SYGVNS. The CDR3 is CASSADIGDLYSDEQFF. CDR3 bases: TGTGCCAGCAGTGCTGATATCGGGGACCTCTACTCCGATGAGCAGTTCTTC.

The chain has TRBV2 and TRBJ2-5; perhaps D is TRBD1 or TRBD2 (5 bases each). The CDR3 totals 14 residues. The V gene's germline CDR1 is SNHLY and CDR2 FYNNEI. Trimming stripped 7 bases from V and 1 base from J, with 13 bases between. The CDR3 reads CASKRGAAQETQYF. CDR3 coding DNA: TGTGCCAGCAAAAGAGGGGCAGCCCAAGAGACCCAGTACTTC.

The V gene is TRBV10-3, the J gene TRBJ2-2, with a possible D match to TRBD2 (6 bases). Per germline, CDR1 ENHRY and CDR2 SYGVKD. Trimming took off 3 bases at V and 5 bases at J, with 16 bases between the two ends. CDR3 size: 16 residues. The CDR3 here is CAISDRSSVDTGELFF. DNA of the CDR3: TGTGCCATCAGTGACCGGTCTAGCGTGGATACCGGGGAGCTGTTTTTT.

V is TRBV29-1 and J is TRBJ1-1, with D perhaps TRBD1 (5 bases). The germline gives CDR1 SQVTM, CDR2 ANQGSEA. V was clipped by 6 bases and J by 1 base, with 21 bases between them. The CDR3 runs to 16 residues. CDR3 in DNA: TGCAGCGTCCAACGATCCATGGGACTGGCGAACACTGAAGCTTTCTTT. It is translated as CSVQRSMGLANTEAFF.

This chain uses TRBV20-1 with TRBJ1-5; D uncertain. The CDR3 consists of 14 residues. V shed 7 bases and J shed 1 base, with 14 bases lying between them. CDR1 is DFQATT, CDR2 SNEGSKA, per germline (reference sequence). The CDR3 DNA follows: TGCAGTGTACTCGGGGTCACAAGCAATCAGCCCCAGCATTTT. It translates to CSVLGVTSNQPQHF.

In the case of this clonotype: A much larger clone lies a single base off, so this may be a read error. This chain joins TRBV7-9 and TRBJ1-4, with a weak D call TRBD1 (5 bases). Between the trimmed V and J ends, which lost 0 bases and 0 bases, there was a span of 8 bases. Per germline, CDR1 SEHNR and CDR2 FQNEAQ (reference sequence). The CDR3 is 16 amino acids. CDR3 sequence (DNA): TGTGCCAGCAGCTTAGCGACAGCCGCAACTAATGAAAAACTGTTTTTT. Amino acid sequence: CASSLATAATNEKLFF.

The genes are TRBV10-3 and TRBJ2-3; perhaps D is TRBD1 or TRBD2 (5 bases each). Germline V gene sequence: CDR1 ENHRY, CDR2 SYGVKD. V was trimmed by 5 bases and J by 3 bases, leaving 24 bases between them. The CDR3 has 18 amino acids. The CDR3: CAISPYHQGRKKTDTQYF. For the CDR3, the DNA is TGTGCCATCAGTCCGTACCATCAGGGACGAAAAAAAACAGATACGCAGTATTTT.

This clonotype occurred many times. V is TRBV7-6 and J is TRBJ2-7; tentatively, D is TRBD1 (6 bases). Trimming took 5 bases from V and 3 from J, leaving 11 bases between them. Germline CDR1 reads SGHVS; CDR2 reads FNYEAQ. This CDR3 is 13 amino acids long. CDR3 sequence (DNA): TGTGCCAGCAGCCCCCAAGGGGGCTACGAGCAGTACTTC. Translation gives CASSPQGGYEQYF.

This clonotype was counted a few times. V and J are TRBV19 and TRBJ2-1; 7 nucleotides match TRBD1. After removal of 6 bases from V and 4 bases from J, the junction contained 3 bases not matched to a gene. There are 13 residues in the CDR3. Germline CDR1 LNHDA, CDR2 SQIVND (reference sequence). CDR3 loop: CASRRDSYNEQFF. The CDR3 DNA follows: TGTGCCAGTAGGAGGGACAGTTACAATGAGCAGTTCTTC.

This CDR3 is CATLGTGATPLHF. The CDR3 DNA reads as TGTGCCACCCTCGGGACAGGGGCTACACCCCTCCACTTT. The rearrangement joins TRBV10-3 to TRBJ1-6, with TRBD1 matching 10 bases. Germline V gene data show CDR1 as ENHRY and CDR2 as SYGVKD. The CDR3 consists of 13 residues. The V and J ends lost 10 bases and 11 bases, in that order; junction bases with no gene match: 8.

Ten or more counts support this clonotype. The chain joins TRBV7-9 to TRBJ1-4; 8 positions agree with TRBD1. The CDR3 covers 15 residues. With 5 bases clipped from V and 8 bases from J, the junction kept 10 bases outside the gene matches. The V gene's germline CDR1 is SEHNR and CDR2 FQNEAQ (reference sequence). CDR3 bases: TGTGCCAGCAGCGAACCCAGGGGGCGAGAAGAAAAACTGTTTTTT. Translating it yields CASSEPRGREEKLFF.

This clonotype was counted at least ten times. The V and J genes are TRBV28 and TRBJ1-5; TRBD1 is a possible D gene (6 bases). CDR3 length: 17 amino acids. Germline V lookup: CDR1 MDHEN, CDR2 SYDVKM. Trimming left V 3 bases short and J 5 bases short, with 20 bases between. The CDR3 DNA is TGTGCCAGCAGTTTGTCGTTCGGTACAGGGTCTCATCAGCCCCAGCATTTT. Its translation: CASSLSFGTGSHQPQHF.

The table lists this clonotype with many counts. The chain links TRBV7-6 to TRBJ2-6, with 8 bases aligning to TRBD1. The CDR3 loop spans 17 amino acids. V shed 3 bases and J 11 bases; nucleotides not matched to a gene: 15. Germline loops: CDR1 SGHVS, CDR2 FNYEAQ. The CDR3, as DNA: TGTGCCAGCAGCTTCAAACTTGACAGGGGACGTTTTGACGTCCTGACTTTC. As protein: CASSFKLDRGRFDVLTF.

The J gene is TRBJ2-1, the V gene TRBV9; TRBD2 matches 13 bases. V was clipped by 2 bases and J by 9 bases; unmatched bases: 8. The CDR3 consists of 16 residues. Germline values: CDR1 SGDLS, CDR2 YYNGEE. The CDR3 DNA sequence: TGTGCCAGCAGCGTGACCGGGACTAGCGGGGAGGGTGAGCAGTTCTTC. Translated, it gives CASSVTGTSGEGEQFF.

In its sample, this clonotype was seen many times. V is TRBV7-2 and J is TRBJ2-2; D is possibly TRBD2 (5 bases). This CDR3 contains 15 residues. V was shortened by 6 bases and J by 2 bases, with 13 bases between the two germline ends. Germline V gene lookup returns CDR1 SGHTA and CDR2 FQGNSA. Here the CDR3 reads CASRLGGTNTGELFF. CDR3 bases: TGTGCCAGCAGACTAGGCGGCACTAACACCGGGGAGCTGTTTTTT.

The rearrangement links TRBV5-1 to TRBJ2-3; TRBD2 agrees at 10 bases. V gave up 2 bases and J gave up 4 bases; unmatched junction bases: 7. Germline CDR1 SGHRS, CDR2 YFSETQ. The CDR3 spans 16 residues. The CDR3 DNA is TGCGCCAGCAGCTTCAACCTAGCGGGGGTGTCAGATACGCAGTATTTT. Translation: CASSFNLAGVSDTQYF. Using reference TRBV5-1 and TRBJ2-3 for the parts outside the CDR3, the full variable domain is KAGVTQTPRYLIKTRGQQVTLSCSPISGHRSVSWYQQTPGQGLQFLFEYFSETQRNKGNFPGRFSGRQFSNSRSEMNVSTLELGDSALYLCASSFNLAGVSDTQYFGPGTRLTVL.

This clonotype was counted only a few times. The V call is TRBV5-4, the J call TRBJ2-3, with 11 bases identical to TRBD1. Germline CDR1 SGHNT, CDR2 YYREEE (reference sequence). V lost 4 bases, J lost 4 bases, and 5 bases stayed unmatched. The CDR3 contains 15 residues. The CDR3 DNA reads TGTGCCAGCAGCGCATGGACAGGGGGCGCAGATACGCAGTATTTT. Protein: CASSAWTGGADTQYF.

This clonotype was detected many times. V and J are TRBV6-6 and TRBJ1-1, with no clear D. Trimming took off 4 bases at V and 2 bases at J, with 14 bases between the two ends. CDR3 size: 15 residues. In germline, CDR1 is MNHNY, CDR2 SVGAGI (reference sequence). The CDR3 sequence: CASSFPGEGNTEAFF. The DNA for the CDR3 is TGTGCCAGCAGTTTCCCCGGCGAGGGAAACACTGAAGCTTTCTTT.

This clonotype was seen once. The chain carries TRBV19 and TRBJ1-1; tentative D call: TRBD1 (6 bases). The CDR3 sequence is 15 residues long. Trimming pared 4 bases from V and 1 base from J, leaving 13 bases between. Looked up from germline, CDR1 is LNHDA and CDR2 is SQIVND (reference sequence). CDR3 sequence: CASSRDGTTNTEAFF. The DNA for the CDR3 is TGTGCCAGTAGTAGGGACGGGACAACGAACACTGAAGCTTTCTTT.

This clonotype was seen many times. J is TRBJ1-5 and V is TRBV28; tentatively, D is TRBD1 (6 bases). This CDR3 has 18 amino acids. V dropped 7 bases and J dropped 0 bases, with 22 bases sitting between them. Germline V gives CDR1 MDHEN, CDR2 SYDVKM. The CDR3 is CASNPLWLQGYSNQPQHF. CDR3 coding DNA: TGTGCCAGCAATCCCTTATGGCTGCAGGGGTATAGCAATCAGCCCCAGCATTTT.

This chain joins TRBV4-2 and TRBJ2-1; the D is unclear. With 4 bases removed from V and 4 bases from J, the gap between germline ends came to 14 bases. Germline V gives CDR1 LGHNA, CDR2 YNFKEQ. This CDR3 comprises 15 residues. The DNA for the CDR3 is TGTGCCAGCAGCCGTATTCCAGACCCTTACAATGAGCAGTTCTTC. Its translation: CASSRIPDPYNEQFF.

This clonotype has at least ten counts. The J gene is TRBJ1-6, the V gene TRBV7-2; no firm D call. CDR3 length: 15 residues. V lost 5 bases and J 5 bases, leaving 13 bases between the germline ends. Germline CDR1 and CDR2: SGHTA and FQGNSA. CDR3: CASSPQSTNNSPLHF. The DNA of the CDR3 is TGTGCCAGCAGCCCACAGAGCACTAATAATTCACCCCTCCACTTT.

This clonotype showed up many times. V usage is TRBV7-2 and J usage is TRBJ2-7; no reliable D call. In germline, CDR1 is SGHTA, CDR2 FQGNSA. V lost 0 bases and J 0 bases, leaving 9 bases between the germline ends. The CDR3 has 15 residues. The CDR3 here is CASSLAPGNSYEQYF. CDR3 coding DNA: TGTGCCAGCAGCTTAGCCCCAGGAAACTCCTACGAGCAGTACTTC.

This clonotype has ten or more counts. The V call is TRBV7-2, the J call TRBJ1-2; D is uncertain. Trimming shortened V by 1 base and J by 4 bases, and 7 bases separated the two germline ends. The CDR3 loop spans 13 amino acids. Germline loops: CDR1 SGHTA, CDR2 FQGNSA. The DNA for the CDR3 is TGTGCCAGCAGCTTAGACAGTTTCTATGGCTACACCTTC. This gives the protein CASSLDSFYGYTF.